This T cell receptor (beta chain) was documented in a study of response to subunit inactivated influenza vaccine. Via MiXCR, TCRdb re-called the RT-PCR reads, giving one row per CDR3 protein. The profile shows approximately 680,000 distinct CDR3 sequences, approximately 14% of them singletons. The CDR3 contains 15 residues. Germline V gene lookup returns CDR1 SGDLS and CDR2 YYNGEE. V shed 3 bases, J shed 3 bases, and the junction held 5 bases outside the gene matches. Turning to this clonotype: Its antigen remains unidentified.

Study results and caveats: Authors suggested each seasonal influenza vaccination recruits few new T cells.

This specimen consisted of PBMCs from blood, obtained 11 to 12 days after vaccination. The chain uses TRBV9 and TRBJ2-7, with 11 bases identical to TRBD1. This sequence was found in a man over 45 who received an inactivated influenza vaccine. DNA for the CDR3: TGTGCCAGCAGCGGTGGGACAGGGGGATTCTACGAGCAGTACTTC. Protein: CASSGGTGGFYEQYF.